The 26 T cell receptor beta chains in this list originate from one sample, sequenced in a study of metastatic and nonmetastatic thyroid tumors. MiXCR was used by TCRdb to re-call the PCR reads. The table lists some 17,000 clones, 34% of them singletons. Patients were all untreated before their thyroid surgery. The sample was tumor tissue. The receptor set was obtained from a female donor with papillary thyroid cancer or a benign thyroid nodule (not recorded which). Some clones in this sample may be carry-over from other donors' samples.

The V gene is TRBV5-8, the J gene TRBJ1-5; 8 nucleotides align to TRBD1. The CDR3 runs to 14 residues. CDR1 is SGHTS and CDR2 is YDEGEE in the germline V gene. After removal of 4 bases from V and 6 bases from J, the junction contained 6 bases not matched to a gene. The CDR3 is CASSRQGLGQPQHF. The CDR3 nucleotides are TGTGCCAGCAGCCGACAGGGGTTAGGTCAGCCCCAGCATTTT.

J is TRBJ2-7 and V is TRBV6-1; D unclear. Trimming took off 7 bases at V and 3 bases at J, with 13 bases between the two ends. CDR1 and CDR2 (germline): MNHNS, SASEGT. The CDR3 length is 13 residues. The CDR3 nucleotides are TGTGCCAGCACGATGTCCACGGGCTACGAGCAGTACTTC. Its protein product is CASTMSTGYEQYF.

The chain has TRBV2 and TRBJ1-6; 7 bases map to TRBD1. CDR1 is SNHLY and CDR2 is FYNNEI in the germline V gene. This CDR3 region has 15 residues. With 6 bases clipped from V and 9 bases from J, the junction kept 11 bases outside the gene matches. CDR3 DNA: TGTGCCAGCAGAGTGACAGGGTCGGTCGCTTCACCCCTCCACTTT. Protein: CASRVTGSVASPLHF.

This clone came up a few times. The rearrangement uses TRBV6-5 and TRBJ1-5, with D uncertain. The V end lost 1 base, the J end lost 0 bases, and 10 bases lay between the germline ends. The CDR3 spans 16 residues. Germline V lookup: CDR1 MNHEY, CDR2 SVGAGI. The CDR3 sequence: CASSYCDTHSNQPQHF. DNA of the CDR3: TGTGCCAGCAGTTACTGCGACACCCATAGCAATCAGCCCCAGCATTTT.

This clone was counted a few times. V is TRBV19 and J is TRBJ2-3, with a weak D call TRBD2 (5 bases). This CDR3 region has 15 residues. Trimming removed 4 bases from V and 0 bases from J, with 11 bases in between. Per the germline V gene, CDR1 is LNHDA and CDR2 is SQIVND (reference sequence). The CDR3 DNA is TGTGCCAGTAGTAACCAGCGGAGAAGCACAGATACGCAGTATTTT. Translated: CASSNQRRSTDTQYF.

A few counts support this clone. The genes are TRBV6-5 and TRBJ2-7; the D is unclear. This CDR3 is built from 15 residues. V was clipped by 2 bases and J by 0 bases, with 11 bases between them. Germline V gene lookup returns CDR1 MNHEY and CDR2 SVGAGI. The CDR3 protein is CASSYRGDSSYEQYF. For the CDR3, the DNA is TGTGCCAGCAGTTACCGCGGTGATAGCTCCTACGAGCAGTACTTC.

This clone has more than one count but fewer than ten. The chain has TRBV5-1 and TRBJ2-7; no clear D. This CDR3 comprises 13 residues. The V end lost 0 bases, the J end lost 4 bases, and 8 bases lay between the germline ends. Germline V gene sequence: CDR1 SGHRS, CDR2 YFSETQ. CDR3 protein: CASSLDVYYEQYF. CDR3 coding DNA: TGCGCCAGCAGCTTGGACGTTTATTACGAGCAGTACTTC.

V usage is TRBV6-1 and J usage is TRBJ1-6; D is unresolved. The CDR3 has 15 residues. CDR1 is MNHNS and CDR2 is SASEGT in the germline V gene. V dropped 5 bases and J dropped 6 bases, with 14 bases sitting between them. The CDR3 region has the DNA TGTGCCAGCAGTCCCCTGACACCGCCTAATTCACCCCTCCACTTT. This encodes CASSPLTPPNSPLHF.

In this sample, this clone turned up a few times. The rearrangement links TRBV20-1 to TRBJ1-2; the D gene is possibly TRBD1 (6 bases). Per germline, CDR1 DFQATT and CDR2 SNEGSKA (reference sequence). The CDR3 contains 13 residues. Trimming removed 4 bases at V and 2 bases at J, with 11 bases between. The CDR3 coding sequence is TGCAGTGCTACGACAGGACCCAACTATGGCTACACCTTC. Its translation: CSATTGPNYGYTF.

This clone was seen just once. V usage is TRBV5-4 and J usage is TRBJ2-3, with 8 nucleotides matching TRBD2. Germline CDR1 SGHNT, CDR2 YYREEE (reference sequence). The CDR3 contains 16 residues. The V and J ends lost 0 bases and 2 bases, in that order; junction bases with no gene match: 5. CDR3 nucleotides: TGTGCCAGCAGCTTGGTAGCGGGGCCCGCCACAGATACGCAGTATTTT. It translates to CASSLVAGPATDTQYF.

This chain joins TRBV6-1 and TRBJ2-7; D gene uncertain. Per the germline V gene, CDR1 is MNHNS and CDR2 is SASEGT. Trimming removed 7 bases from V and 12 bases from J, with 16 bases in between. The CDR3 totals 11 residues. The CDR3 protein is CASKDLLRGYF. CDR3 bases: TGTGCCAGCAAAGACTTACTACGCGGGTACTTC.

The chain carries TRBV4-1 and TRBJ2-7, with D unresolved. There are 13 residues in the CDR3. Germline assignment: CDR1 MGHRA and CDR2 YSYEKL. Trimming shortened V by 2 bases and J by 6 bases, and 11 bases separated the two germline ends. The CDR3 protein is CASSQRPESEQYF. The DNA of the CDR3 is TGCGCCAGCAGCCAAAGGCCTGAATCCGAGCAGTACTTC.

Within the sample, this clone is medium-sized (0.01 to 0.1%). The CDR3 DNA is TGTGCCAGCAGTTACACGACGTTGGACAGGGCCGGCTACACCTTC. It encodes CASSYTTLDRAGYTF. This chain uses TRBV6-5 with TRBJ1-2; 8 nucleotides line up with TRBD1. CDR1 and CDR2 (germline): MNHEY, SVGAGI. V lost 2 bases to trimming and J lost 8 bases; unmatched junction nucleotides: 10. The CDR3 sequence is 15 residues long.

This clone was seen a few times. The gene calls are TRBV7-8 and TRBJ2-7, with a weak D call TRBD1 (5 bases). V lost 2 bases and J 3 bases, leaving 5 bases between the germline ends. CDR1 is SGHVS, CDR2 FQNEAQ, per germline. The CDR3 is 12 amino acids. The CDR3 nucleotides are TGTGCCAGCAGCTTACAGGGCTACGAGCAGTACTTC. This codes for CASSLQGYEQYF.

CDR3 sequence: CASVGGWRISGANVLTF. The CDR3 bases are TGTGCCAGCGTCGGGGGGTGGCGGATCTCTGGGGCCAACGTCCTGACTTTC. The V call is TRBV5-6, the J call TRBJ2-6, with TRBD2 identical over 7 bases. The CDR3 is 17 amino acids. The junction had 10 bases not matched to a gene; V was cut back by 7 bases and J by 0 bases. CDR1 is SGHDT, CDR2 YYEEEE, per germline.

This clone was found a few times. The CDR3 region has the DNA TGTGCCACCAGTGATCCCCTGGACCTCCACTACAATGAGCAGTTCTTC. Translation gives CATSDPLDLHYNEQFF. The V call is TRBV24-1, the J call TRBJ2-1, with unresolved D. V dropped 3 bases and J dropped 3 bases, with 14 bases sitting between them. CDR3 length equals 16 residues. From germline, CDR1 is KGHDR and CDR2 SFDVKD.

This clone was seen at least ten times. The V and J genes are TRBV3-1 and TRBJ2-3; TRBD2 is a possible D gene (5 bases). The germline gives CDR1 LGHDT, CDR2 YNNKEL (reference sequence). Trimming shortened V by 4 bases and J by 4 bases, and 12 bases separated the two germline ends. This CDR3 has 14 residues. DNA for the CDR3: TGTGCCAGCAGCCCCCGAGGGCCTGCAGATACGCAGTATTTT. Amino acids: CASSPRGPADTQYF.

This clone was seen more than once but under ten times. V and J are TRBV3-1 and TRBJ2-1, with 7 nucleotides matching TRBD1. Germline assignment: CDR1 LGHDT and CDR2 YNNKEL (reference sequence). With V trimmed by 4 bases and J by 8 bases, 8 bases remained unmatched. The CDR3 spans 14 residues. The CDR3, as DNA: TGTGCCAGCAGCCCCCGACAGGGTGTCGATGAGCAGTTCTTC. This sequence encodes CASSPRQGVDEQFF.

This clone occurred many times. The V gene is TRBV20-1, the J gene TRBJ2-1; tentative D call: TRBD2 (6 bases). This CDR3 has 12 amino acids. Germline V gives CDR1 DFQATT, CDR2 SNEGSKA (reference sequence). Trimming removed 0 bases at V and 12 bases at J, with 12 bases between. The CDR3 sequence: CSARDPGSGQFF. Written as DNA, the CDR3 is TGCAGTGCTAGAGATCCCGGGAGTGGGCAGTTCTTC.

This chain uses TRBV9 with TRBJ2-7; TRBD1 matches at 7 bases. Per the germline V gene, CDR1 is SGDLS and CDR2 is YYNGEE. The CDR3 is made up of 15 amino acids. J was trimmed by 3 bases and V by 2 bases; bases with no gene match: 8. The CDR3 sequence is CASSVSLGQYYEQYF. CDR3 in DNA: TGTGCCAGCAGCGTGTCCCTGGGACAGTACTACGAGCAGTACTTC.

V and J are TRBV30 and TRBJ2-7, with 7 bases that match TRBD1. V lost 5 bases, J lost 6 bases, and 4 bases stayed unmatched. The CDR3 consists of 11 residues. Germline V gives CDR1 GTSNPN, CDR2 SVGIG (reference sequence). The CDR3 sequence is CAWDRAGEQYF. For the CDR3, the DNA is TGTGCCTGGGACAGGGCGGGCGAGCAGTACTTC.

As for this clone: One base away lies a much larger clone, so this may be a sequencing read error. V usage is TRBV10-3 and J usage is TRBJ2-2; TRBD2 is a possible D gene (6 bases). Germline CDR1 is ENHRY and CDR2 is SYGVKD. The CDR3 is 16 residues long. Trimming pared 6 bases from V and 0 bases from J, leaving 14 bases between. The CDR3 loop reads CAISALSGSNTGELFF. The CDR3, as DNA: TGTGCCATCAGCGCTCTTAGCGGATCGAACACCGGGGAGCTGTTTTTT.

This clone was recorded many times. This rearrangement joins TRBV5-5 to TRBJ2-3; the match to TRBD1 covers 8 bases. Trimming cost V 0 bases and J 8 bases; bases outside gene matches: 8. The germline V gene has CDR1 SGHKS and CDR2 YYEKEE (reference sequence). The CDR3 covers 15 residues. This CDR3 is CASSLVSQGAGTQYF. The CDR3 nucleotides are TGTGCCAGCAGCTTGGTGTCCCAGGGGGCAGGTACGCAGTATTTT.

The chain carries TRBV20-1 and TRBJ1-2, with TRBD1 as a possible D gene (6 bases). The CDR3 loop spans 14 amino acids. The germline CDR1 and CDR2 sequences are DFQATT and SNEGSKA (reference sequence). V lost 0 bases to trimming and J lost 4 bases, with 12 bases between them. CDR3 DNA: TGCAGTGCTAGAGACAGGGGTCAAAGCTATGGCTACACCTTC. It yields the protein CSARDRGQSYGYTF.

In nucleotides, the CDR3 is TGCGCCAGCAGGACAGGGCAGGACTATGGCTACACCTTC. This gives the protein CASRTGQDYGYTF. V is TRBV5-1 and J is TRBJ1-2, with 7 bases fitting TRBD1. Germline V CDR1 and CDR2: SGHRS, YFSETQ. This CDR3 spans 13 amino acids. V was clipped by 5 bases and J by 3 bases; unmatched bases: 4.

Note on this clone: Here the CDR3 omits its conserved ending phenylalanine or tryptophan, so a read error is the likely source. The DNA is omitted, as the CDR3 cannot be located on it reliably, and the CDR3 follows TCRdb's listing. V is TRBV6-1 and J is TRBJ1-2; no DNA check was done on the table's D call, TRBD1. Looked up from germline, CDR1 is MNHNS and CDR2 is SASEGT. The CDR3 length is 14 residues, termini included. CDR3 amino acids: CASSEGQGGDGNTL.